Below are 2 T cell receptor beta chains sequenced from a single sample in a study of blood T cells in healthy people across ages. A second PCR, run for about 6 to 11 cycles, used a sample-barcoded 5' primer plus a J-beta primer mix. Using its own MiXCR run on the 5' RACE reads, TCRdb lists one record per CDR3 protein. The sample carries 760,000 or so distinct CDR3 sequences, just under 25% recorded once. The same data also contributed to another study, on T cells of mothers and their children.

What was sequenced was blood. The receptors derive from a boy aged 5-17 years in good health.

The chain joins TRBV2 to TRBJ2-2; TRBD1 aligns across 10 bases. Trimming took 6 bases from V and 6 from J; bases not matched to a gene: 4. The CDR3 consists of 14 residues. Germline V gene sequence: CDR1 SNHLY, CDR2 FYNNEI. The CDR3 DNA sequence: TGTGCCAGCAGCTCCGGGACAGGGGCCGGGGAGCTGTTTTTT. It is translated as CASSSGTGAGELFF.

V and J are TRBV4-3 and TRBJ2-5; D gene uncertain. Germline V lookup: CDR1 LGHNA, CDR2 YSLEER. This CDR3 is built from 13 residues. V was shortened by 0 bases and J by 5 bases, with 7 bases between the two germline ends. The CDR3 here is CASSQEERETQYF. In nucleotides, the CDR3 is TGCGCCAGCAGCCAAGAGGAACGGGAGACCCAGTACTTC.